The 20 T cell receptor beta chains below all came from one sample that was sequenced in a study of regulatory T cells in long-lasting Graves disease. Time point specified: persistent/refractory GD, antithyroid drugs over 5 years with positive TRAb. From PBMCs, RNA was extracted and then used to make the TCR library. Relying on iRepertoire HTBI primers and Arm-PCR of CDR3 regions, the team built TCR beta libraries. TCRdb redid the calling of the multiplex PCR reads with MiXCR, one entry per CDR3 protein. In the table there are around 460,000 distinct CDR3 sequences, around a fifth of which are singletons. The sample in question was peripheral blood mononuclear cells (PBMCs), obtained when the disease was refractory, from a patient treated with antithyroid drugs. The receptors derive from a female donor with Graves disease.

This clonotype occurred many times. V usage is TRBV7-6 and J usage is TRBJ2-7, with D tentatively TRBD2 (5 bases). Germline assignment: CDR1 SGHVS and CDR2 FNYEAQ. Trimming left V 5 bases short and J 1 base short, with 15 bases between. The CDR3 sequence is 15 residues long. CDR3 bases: TGTGCCAGCAGCGCCGGACTGGGATTTTCCTACGAGCAGTACTTC. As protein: CASSAGLGFSYEQYF.

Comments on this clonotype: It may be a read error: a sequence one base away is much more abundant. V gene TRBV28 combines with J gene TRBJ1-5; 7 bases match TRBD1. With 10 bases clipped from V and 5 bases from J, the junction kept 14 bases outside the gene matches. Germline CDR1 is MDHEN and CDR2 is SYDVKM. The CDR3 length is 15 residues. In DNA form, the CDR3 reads TGTGCCAACAGGCCTAACAGGGGAAGAGATCAGCCCCAGCATTTT. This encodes CANRPNRGRDQPQHF. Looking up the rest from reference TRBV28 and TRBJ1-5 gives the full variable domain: DVKVTQSSRYLVKRTGEKVFLECVQDMDHENMFWYRQDPGLGLRLIYFSYDVKMKEKGDIPEGYSVSREKKERFSLILESASTNQTSMYLCANRPNRGRDQPQHFGDGTRLSIL.

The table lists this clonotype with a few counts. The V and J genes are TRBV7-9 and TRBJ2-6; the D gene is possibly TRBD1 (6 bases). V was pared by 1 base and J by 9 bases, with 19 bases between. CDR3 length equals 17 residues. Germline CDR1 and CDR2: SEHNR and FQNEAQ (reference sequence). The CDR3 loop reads CASSLGQQGRTLNVLTF. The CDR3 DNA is TGTGCCAGCAGCTTAGGGCAACAGGGTAGGACCCTCAACGTCCTGACTTTC.

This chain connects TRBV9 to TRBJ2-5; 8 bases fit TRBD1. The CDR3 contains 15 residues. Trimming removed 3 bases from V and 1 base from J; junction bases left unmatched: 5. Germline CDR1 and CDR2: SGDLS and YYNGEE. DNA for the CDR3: TGTGCCAGCAGCGAGTGGACAGGGACCCAAGAGACCCAGTACTTC. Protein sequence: CASSEWTGTQETQYF. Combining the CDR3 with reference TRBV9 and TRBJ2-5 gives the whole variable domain DSGVTQTPKHLITATGQRVTLRCSPRSGDLSVYWYQQSLDQGLQFLIQYYNGEERAKGNILERFSAQQFPDLHSELNLSSLELGDSALYFCASSEWTGTQETQYFGPGTRLLVL.

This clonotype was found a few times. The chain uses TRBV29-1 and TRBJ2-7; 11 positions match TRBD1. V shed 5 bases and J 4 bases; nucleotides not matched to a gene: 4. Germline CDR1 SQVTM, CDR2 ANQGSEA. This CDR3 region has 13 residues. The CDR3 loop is CSVWGTGGYEQYF. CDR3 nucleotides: TGCAGCGTTTGGGGGACAGGGGGGTACGAGCAGTACTTC.

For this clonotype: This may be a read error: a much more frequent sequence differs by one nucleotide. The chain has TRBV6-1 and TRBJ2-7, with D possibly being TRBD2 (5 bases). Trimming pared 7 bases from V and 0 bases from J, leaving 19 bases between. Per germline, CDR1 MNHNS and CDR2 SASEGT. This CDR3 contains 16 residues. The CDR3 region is CASTPARGPRSYEQYF. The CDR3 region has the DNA TGTGCCAGCACCCCGGCGAGAGGGCCCCGCTCCTACGAGCAGTACTTC.

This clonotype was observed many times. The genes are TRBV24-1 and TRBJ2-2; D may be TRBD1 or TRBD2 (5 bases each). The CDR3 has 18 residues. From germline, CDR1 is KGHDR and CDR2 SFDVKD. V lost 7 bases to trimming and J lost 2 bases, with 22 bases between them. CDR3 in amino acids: CATSGAQWGTGNTGELFF. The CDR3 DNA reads TGTGCCACCAGCGGGGCTCAATGGGGGACGGGAAACACCGGGGAGCTGTTTTTT.

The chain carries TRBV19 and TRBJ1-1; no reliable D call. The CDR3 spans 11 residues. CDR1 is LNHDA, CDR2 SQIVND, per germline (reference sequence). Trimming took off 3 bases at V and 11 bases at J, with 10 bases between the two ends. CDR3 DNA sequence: TGTGCCAGTAGTATCCCCAGGAACGCTTTCTTT. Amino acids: CASSIPRNAFF.

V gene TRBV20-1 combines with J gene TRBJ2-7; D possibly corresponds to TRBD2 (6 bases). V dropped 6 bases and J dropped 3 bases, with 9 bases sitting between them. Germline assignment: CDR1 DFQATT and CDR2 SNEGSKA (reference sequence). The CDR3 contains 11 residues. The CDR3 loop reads CSAQEGYEQYF. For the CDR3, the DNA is TGCAGTGCCCAGGAGGGCTACGAGCAGTACTTC.

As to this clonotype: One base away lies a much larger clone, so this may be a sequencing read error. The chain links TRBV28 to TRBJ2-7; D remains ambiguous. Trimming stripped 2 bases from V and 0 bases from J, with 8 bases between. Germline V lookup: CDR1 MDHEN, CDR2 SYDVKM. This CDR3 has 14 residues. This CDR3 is CASSLKAHSYEQYF. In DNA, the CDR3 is TGTGCCAGCAGTTTAAAGGCCCACTCCTACGAGCAGTACTTC.

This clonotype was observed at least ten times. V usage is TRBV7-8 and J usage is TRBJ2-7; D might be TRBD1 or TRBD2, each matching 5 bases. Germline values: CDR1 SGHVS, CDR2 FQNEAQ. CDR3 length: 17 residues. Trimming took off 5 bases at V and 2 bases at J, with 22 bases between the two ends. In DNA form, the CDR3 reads TGTGCCAGCAGCCAGGGAGCTCCCGGGCGGGTTGCCTACGAGCAGTACTTC. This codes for CASSQGAPGRVAYEQYF.

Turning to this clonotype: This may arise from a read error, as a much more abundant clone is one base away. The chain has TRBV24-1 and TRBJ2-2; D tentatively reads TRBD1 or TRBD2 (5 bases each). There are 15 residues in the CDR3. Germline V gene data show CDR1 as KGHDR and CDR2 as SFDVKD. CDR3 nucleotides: TGTGCCACCAGTGACCTGGCCGGGACCACCGGGGAGCTGTCTTTT. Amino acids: CATSDLAGTTGELSF.

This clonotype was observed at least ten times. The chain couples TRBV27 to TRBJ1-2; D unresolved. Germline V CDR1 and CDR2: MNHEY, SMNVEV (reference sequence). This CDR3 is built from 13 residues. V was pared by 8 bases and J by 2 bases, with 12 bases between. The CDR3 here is CASRQQINYGYTF. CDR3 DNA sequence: TGTGCCAGCCGTCAACAGATCAACTATGGCTACACCTTC.

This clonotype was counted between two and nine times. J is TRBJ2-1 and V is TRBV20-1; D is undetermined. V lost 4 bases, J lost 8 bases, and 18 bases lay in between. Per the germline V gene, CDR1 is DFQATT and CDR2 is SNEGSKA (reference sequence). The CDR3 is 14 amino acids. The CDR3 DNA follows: TGCAGTGCTAAACCGGGCCTCGTCGGCTATGAGCAGTTCTTC. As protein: CSAKPGLVGYEQFF.

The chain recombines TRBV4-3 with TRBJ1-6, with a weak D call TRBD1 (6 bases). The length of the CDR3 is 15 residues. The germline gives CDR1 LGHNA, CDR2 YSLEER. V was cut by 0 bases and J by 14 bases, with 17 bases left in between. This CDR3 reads CASSQERQAGGALHF. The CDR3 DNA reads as TGCGCCAGCAGCCAAGAAAGACAGGCAGGTGGGGCCCTCCACTTT.

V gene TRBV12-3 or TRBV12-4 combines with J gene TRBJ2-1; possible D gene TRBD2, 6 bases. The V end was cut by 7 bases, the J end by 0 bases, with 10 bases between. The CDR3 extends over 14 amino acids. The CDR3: CASTLTSSYNEQFF. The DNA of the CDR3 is TGTGCCAGCACCCTGACTAGCTCCTACAATGAGCAGTTCTTC.

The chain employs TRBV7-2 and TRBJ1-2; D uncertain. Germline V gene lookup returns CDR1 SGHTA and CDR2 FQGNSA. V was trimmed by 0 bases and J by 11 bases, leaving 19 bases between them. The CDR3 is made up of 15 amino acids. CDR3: CASSLAQQQPMGYTF. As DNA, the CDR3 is TGTGCCAGCAGCTTAGCCCAACAGCAACCGATGGGGTACACCTTC.

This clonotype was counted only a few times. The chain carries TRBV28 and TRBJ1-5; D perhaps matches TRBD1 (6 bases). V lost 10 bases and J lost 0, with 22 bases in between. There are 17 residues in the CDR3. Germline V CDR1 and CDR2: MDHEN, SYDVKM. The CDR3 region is CATNPRGGGISNQPQHF. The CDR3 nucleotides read TGTGCCACCAACCCCAGAGGGGGGGGAATTAGCAATCAGCCCCAGCATTTT.

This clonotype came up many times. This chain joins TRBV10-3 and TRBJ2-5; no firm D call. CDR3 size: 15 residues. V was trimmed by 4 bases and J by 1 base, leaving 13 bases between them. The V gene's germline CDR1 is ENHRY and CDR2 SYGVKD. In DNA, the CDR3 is TGTGCCATCAGTGGGGTGCCTACCCTCCAAGAGACCCAGTACTTC. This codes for CAISGVPTLQETQYF.

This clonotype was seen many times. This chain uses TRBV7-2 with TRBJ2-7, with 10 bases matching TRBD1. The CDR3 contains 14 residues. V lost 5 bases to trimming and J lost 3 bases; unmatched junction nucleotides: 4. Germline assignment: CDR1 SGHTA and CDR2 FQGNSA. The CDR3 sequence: CASSIRDRGYEQYF. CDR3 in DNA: TGTGCCAGCAGCATCCGGGACAGGGGCTACGAGCAGTACTTC. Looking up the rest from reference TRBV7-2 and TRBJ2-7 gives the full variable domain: GAGVSQSPSNKVTEKGKDVELRCDPISGHTALYWYRQSLGQGLEFLIYFQGNSAPDKSGLPSDRFSAERTGGSVSTLTIQRTQQEDSAVYLCASSIRDRGYEQYFGPGTRLTVT.